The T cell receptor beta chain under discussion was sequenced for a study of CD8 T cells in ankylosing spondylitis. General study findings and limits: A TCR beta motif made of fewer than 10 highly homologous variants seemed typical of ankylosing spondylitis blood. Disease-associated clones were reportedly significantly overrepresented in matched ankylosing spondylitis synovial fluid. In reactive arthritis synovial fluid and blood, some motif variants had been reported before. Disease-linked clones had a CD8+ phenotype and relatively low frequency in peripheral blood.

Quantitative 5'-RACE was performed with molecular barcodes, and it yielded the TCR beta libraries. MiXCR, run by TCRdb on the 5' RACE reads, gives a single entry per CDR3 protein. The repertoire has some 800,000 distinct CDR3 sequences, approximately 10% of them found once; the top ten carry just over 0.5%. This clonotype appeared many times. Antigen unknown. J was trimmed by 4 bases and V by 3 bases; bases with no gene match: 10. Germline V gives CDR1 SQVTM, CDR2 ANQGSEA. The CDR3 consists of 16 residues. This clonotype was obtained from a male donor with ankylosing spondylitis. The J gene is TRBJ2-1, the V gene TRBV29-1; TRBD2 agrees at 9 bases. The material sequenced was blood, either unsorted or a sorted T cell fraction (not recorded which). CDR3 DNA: TGCAGCGTTGATGGCGGGAGGGCCTCGGTTTACAATGAGCAGTTCTTC. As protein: CSVDGGRASVYNEQFF.